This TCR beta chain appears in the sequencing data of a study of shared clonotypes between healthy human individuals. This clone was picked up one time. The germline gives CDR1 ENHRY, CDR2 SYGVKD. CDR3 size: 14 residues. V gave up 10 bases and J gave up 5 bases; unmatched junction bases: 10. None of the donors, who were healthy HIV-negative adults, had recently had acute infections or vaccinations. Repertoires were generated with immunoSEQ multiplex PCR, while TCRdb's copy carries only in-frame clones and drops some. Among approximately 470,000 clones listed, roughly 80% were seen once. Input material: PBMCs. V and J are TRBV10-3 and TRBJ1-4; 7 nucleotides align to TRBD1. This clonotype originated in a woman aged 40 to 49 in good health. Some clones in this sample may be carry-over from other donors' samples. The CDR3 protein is CATATGAGNEKLFF. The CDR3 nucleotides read TGTGCCACAGCCACAGGGGCTGGGAATGAAAAACTGTTTTTT.